This is a list of T cell receptor beta chains from one sample in a study of blood T cells in healthy people across ages. TCRdb recomputed calls from the 5' RACE reads with MiXCR, one row per CDR3 protein. The repertoire holds roughly 1,000,000 distinct CDR3 sequences, with roughly a quarter as singletons. The same specimen was also included in a second study, on T cells of mothers and their children.

Input material: blood. The origin of the receptors is a girl under 10 years old in good health. Each CDR3 is given with its conserved first and last residue. The D gene is left open where the match is weak. Where a row states a size, it is once, few, many or the class of an expanded clone; other rows omit it.

TRBJ1-5 - - TRBV20-1 CSATTQLASQPQHF TGCAGTGCTACAACTCAGCTGGCAAGTCAGCCCCAGCATTTT
TRBJ2-1 few - TRBV7-2 CASSLGTYYNEQFF TGTGCCAGCAGCTTAGGAACCTATTACAATGAGCAGTTCTTC
TRBJ2-4 few - TRBV6-1 CASTESGYQYF TGTGCCAGCACGGAGAGCGGATATCAGTACTTC
TRBJ2-1 - - TRBV16 CASSQWGAKDEQFF TGTGCCAGCAGCCAATGGGGGGCGAAGGATGAGCAGTTCTTC
TRBJ1-1 - - TRBV7-2 CASSLVVEAFF TGTGCCAGCAGCTTAGTGGTTGAAGCTTTCTTT
TRBJ2-1 few TRBD1 TRBV29-1 CSVGTVSYNEQFF TGCAGCGTCGGGACAGTCAGCTACAATGAGCAGTTCTTC
TRBJ2-5 few TRBD1 TRBV5-1 CASSFTDRVQETQYF TGCGCCAGCAGCTTTACCGACAGGGTCCAAGAGACCCAGTACTTC
TRBJ1-1 few - TRBV28 CASSPTEGGTEAFF TGTGCCAGCAGTCCCACCGAGGGGGGAACTGAAGCTTTCTTT
TRBJ2-7 - - TRBV7-3 CASSPGPRGYEQYF TGTGCCAGCAGCCCGGGCCCCCGGGGGTACGAGCAGTACTTC
TRBJ2-3 - - TRBV20-1 CSTRGGTVSADTQYF TGCAGTACTAGAGGGGGGACAGTATCCGCAGATACGCAGTATTTT
TRBJ2-7 many - TRBV9 CASSAGSSYEQYF TGTGCCAGCAGCGCCGGAAGCTCCTACGAGCAGTACTTC
TRBJ2-3 - - TRBV11-1 CASSLRAATDTQYF TGTGCCAGCAGCTTAAGGGCAGCGACAGATACGCAGTATTTT
TRBJ2-2 once TRBD1 TRBV7-9 CASSTRQGRNGELFF TGTGCCAGCAGCACTCGACAGGGGCGGAACGGGGAGCTGTTTTTT
TRBJ1-2 few - TRBV12-5 CARWLGGYTF TGTGCTAGGTGGCTCGGTGGCTACACCTTC
TRBJ1-5 few - TRBV7-6 CASSQDMAQPQHF TGTGCCAGCAGTCAAGATATGGCCCAGCCCCAGCATTTT
TRBJ1-2 - - TRBV11-2 CASSPGRVPYGYTF TGTGCCAGCAGCCCAGGGAGAGTTCCCTATGGCTACACCTTC
TRBJ2-7 - - TRBV7-2 CASSGGALDYEQYF TGTGCCAGCAGCGGTGGGGCTCTGGACTACGAGCAGTACTTC
TRBJ2-1 - - TRBV29-1 CSVEGLWSAYNEQFF TGCAGCGTTGAAGGTCTCTGGAGCGCGTACAATGAGCAGTTCTTC
TRBJ2-3 - TRBD2 TRBV7-2 CASSPGAAGATDTQYF TGTGCCAGCAGCCCCGGGGCAGCGGGAGCCACAGATACGCAGTATTTT
TRBJ2-7 - - TRBV4-1 CASSQATGFREQYF TGCGCCAGCAGCCAAGCAACAGGGTTCCGCGAGCAGTACTTC
TRBJ2-7 few TRBD1 TRBV13 CASSSGTVLYEQYF TGTGCCAGCAGCTCCGGGACAGTACTATACGAGCAGTACTTC
TRBJ1-5 few - TRBV7-2 CASSSAGEGDQPQHF TGTGCCAGCAGCTCAGCAGGGGAGGGGGATCAGCCCCAGCATTTT
TRBJ2-1 - TRBD2 TRBV27 CASSTQPGLALHEQFF TGTGCCAGCAGTACCCAACCGGGACTAGCTCTACATGAGCAGTTCTTC
TRBJ2-7 - - TRBV7-9 CASSLGGSGSYEQYF TGTGCCAGCAGCTTAGGGGGGAGCGGGTCCTACGAGCAGTACTTC
TRBJ1-4 few - TRBV7-9 CASSSPWSSGAEANEKLFF TGTGCCAGCAGCTCCCCCTGGTCCTCTGGAGCAGAGGCTAATGAAAAACTGTTTTTT
TRBJ2-3 - - TRBV10-1 CACSESRGASRTDTQYF TGCGCCTGCAGTGAGTCGCGAGGGGCCTCTAGGACAGATACGCAGTATTTT
TRBJ2-1 - TRBD2 TRBV20-1 CSAQTERTSGRRNEQFF TGCAGTGCTCAGACGGAACGGACTAGCGGGAGGCGGAATGAGCAGTTCTTC
TRBJ2-1 few - TRBV29-1 CSVEVANNLNEQFF TGCAGCGTTGAGGTCGCGAACAACCTCAATGAGCAGTTCTTC
TRBJ2-7 - - TRBV20-1 CSAIAETYEQYF TGCAGTGCTATAGCGGAAACCTACGAGCAGTACTTC
TRBJ1-6 - - TRBV3-1 CASSQANGRGDSPLHF TGTGCCAGCAGCCAAGCTAATGGCCGGGGTGATTCACCCCTCCACTTT
TRBJ2-1 - - TRBV2 CASSVDRRQGLSQPSYNEQFF TGTGCCAGCAGTGTGGATAGGAGACAAGGACTATCCCAACCCTCCTACAATGAGCAGTTCTTC
TRBJ1-1 once - TRBV7-2 CASSFSGREAFF TGTGCCAGCAGCTTTTCGGGAAGGGAGGCTTTCTTT
TRBJ2-7 - - TRBV12-3/TRBV12-4 CASSLRRAYEQYF TGTGCCAGCAGTTTGAGGAGGGCCTACGAGCAGTACTTC
TRBJ2-1 few TRBD2 TRBV4-1 CASSQATGTREFF TGCGCCAGCAGCCAAGCGACCGGGACTAGGGAGTTCTTC
TRBJ2-5 - - TRBV11-2 CASRGNETQYF TGTGCCAGCAGAGGGAATGAGACCCAGTACTTC
TRBJ1-4 few TRBD1 TRBV6-6 CASRLQGVESHEKLFF TGTGCCAGCAGGCTCCAGGGGGTCGAGTCACATGAAAAACTGTTTTTT
TRBJ1-4 - - TRBV29-1 CSIAEPATNEKLFF TGCAGCATTGCCGAACCCGCAACTAATGAAAAACTGTTTTTT
TRBJ2-3 once - TRBV29-1 CSVRGLTRGTDTQYF TGCAGCGTGCGAGGACTCACACGAGGCACAGATACGCAGTATTTT
TRBJ2-7 many - TRBV13 CASSLLAGSYEQYF TGTGCCAGCAGCTTATTGGCGGGAAGCTACGAGCAGTACTTC
TRBJ2-7 - - TRBV6-5 CASSYARLLARLSYEQYF TGTGCCAGCAGTTACGCTAGGCTCTTGGCCAGGCTGTCCTACGAGCAGTACTTC
TRBJ2-7 few TRBD1 TRBV5-1 CASSFRDREDAYF TGCGCCAGCAGCTTCCGGGACAGGGAGGACGCGTACTTC
TRBJ1-2 few - TRBV7-2 CASSLDPGVDYGYTF TGTGCCAGCAGCTTAGACCCGGGGGTCGACTATGGCTACACCTTC
TRBJ1-3 few TRBD1 TRBV15 CATRTGPGNTIYF TGTGCCACCAGGACAGGGCCTGGAAACACCATATATTTT
TRBJ1-4 - TRBD1 TRBV12-3/TRBV12-4 CASSSLGQGAIPTNEKLFF TGTGCCAGCAGTTCCCTGGGACAGGGGGCGATTCCAACTAATGAAAAACTGTTTTTT
TRBJ1-2 - - TRBV7-9 CASSSGLTLGYTF TGTGCCAGCAGCTCCGGGTTGACGCTCGGCTACACCTTC
TRBJ2-7 many - TRBV27 CASSLGPTYEQYF TGTGCCAGCAGCTTGGGACCTACCTACGAGCAGTACTTC
TRBJ2-1 few TRBD1 TRBV5-1 CASSSTGSNEQFF TGCGCCAGCAGCTCGACAGGGTCAAATGAGCAGTTCTTC
TRBJ1-4 few - TRBV2 CASRTDPYFNEKLFF TGTGCCAGCAGGACGGACCCTTACTTTAATGAAAAACTGTTTTTT
TRBJ1-2 - TRBD1 TRBV5-6 CASSSIGTVYGYTF TGTGCCAGCAGCTCAATTGGGACAGTATATGGCTACACCTTC
TRBJ2-6 few - TRBV6-5 CASTRLVSGANVLTF TGTGCCAGCACCCGACTCGTATCTGGGGCCAACGTCCTGACTTTC
TRBJ1-1 - - TRBV7-9 CASIVPEGNTEAFF TGTGCCAGCATCGTACCGGAGGGAAACACTGAAGCTTTCTTT
TRBJ1-1 - - TRBV29-1 CSVVMVLGTEAFF TGCAGCGTTGTAATGGTACTCGGCACTGAAGCTTTCTTT
TRBJ1-6 - - TRBV28 CASSLFRNSPLHF TGTGCCAGCAGTTTGTTCAGAAATTCACCCCTCCACTTT
TRBJ2-2 few - TRBV4-2 CASSQDYSEAGELFF TGTGCCAGCAGCCAAGATTATAGCGAGGCCGGGGAGCTGTTTTTT